The entry below gives a single T cell receptor (beta chain) sequence along with its context. Antigen specificity is unknown. This CDR3 spans 16 amino acids. Per germline, CDR1 SGHNT and CDR2 YYREEE (reference sequence). V was cut by 4 bases and J by 0 bases, with 11 bases left in between. This specimen comes from a study of shared clonotypes between healthy human individuals. Across the study: Per donor, CD8 memory used one plate, CD8 naive used two, CD4 memory used three and CD4 naive used three.

Assay used: immunoSEQ multiplex PCR; TCRdb lists only in-frame clones, some missing. The profile shows millions of clones, more than 90% of them singletons. Findings and limits, study-wide: Rarefaction showed sorted-subset sequencing was incomplete despite large depth. Among a few donors, roughly 5% of naive CD4 clonotypes were found in common.

This TCR came from a man younger than 35 in good health. Sequences were obtained from naive CD4+ T cells sorted from blood. Subset specified: CD45RA+ positively selected. The chain links TRBV5-4 to TRBJ2-6; D is undetermined. The CDR3 protein is CASSRTADSGANVLTF. The CDR3 region has the DNA TGTGCCAGCAGCCGGACCGCTGACTCTGGGGCCAACGTCCTGACTTTC.